This T cell receptor (beta chain) was documented in a study of cytomegalovirus exposure and HLA in healthy donors. Germline V lookup: CDR1 SGHRS, CDR2 YFSETQ. The CDR3 extends over 16 amino acids. The trim removed 0 bases at V and 5 bases at J, leaving 4 bases unmatched. Assay used: immunoSEQ multiplex PCR; TCRdb lists only in-frame clones, some missing. In the table there are tens of thousands of clones, 85% to 95% of which are singletons. The sample taken for sequencing was PBMCs. This receptor was identified in a woman aged 18 to 35 in good health and CMV-seronegative. The V gene is TRBV5-1, the J gene TRBJ2-5, with 13 positions matching TRBD2. The CDR3 nucleotides are TGCGCCAGCAGCTTGGTCACTAGCGGGGGGGCGGAGACCCAGTACTTC. Encoded protein: CASSLVTSGGAETQYF.